This T cell receptor beta chain was observed in a study of blood T cells in healthy people across ages. This clonotype was detected only a few times. Its specificity is unknown. Study-wide results and caveats: Long-lived donors carried more naive CD4+ cells and greater diversity than aged donors.

Then a second PCR, running about 6 to 11 cycles, was carried out with a sample-barcoded 5' primer and a J-beta primer mix. In TCRdb, the 5' RACE reads were re-called with MiXCR into one record per CDR3 protein. The sample carries about 720,000 distinct CDR3 sequences, around 25% recorded once. The sample also formed part of further work on T cells of mothers and their children.

This sequence was found in a boy between 10 and 17 years old in good health. The sample consisted of blood.

CDR3 residues: CAGRRRNTDTQYF. For the CDR3, the DNA is TGTGCCGGCCGGAGGCGGAACACAGATACGCAGTATTTT. V gene TRBV28 combines with J gene TRBJ2-3; perhaps TRBD2 as D (5 bases). The germline gives CDR1 MDHEN, CDR2 SYDVKM. The V end lost 11 bases, the J end lost 2 bases, and 14 bases lay between the germline ends. This CDR3 has 13 residues.